Included here is one T cell receptor (beta chain) sequence, with context. This sample is drawn from a study of CD8 T cells in Susac syndrome. This CDR3 has 13 residues. CDR1 SGHDN and CDR2 FVKESK come from the germline V gene. V gave up 4 bases and J gave up 7 bases, with 11 bases separating them. Random hexamers were used to reverse transcribe an amount of 0.5 to 1 ug RNA. Amplification of TCR beta CDR3 spanned 54 Vbeta and 13 Jbeta via immunoSEQ multiplex PCR. Each CDR3 protein gets one entry after TCRdb re-called the immunoSEQ multiplex PCR reads with MiXCR. The data contain some 120,000 distinct CDR3 sequences, 94% of them singletons. Sequencing of TCR beta was performed on blood CD8+ and CD4+ T cells. Healthy donors acted as controls, with matching for age and sex. Negative isolation yielded CD8+ and CD4+ T cells; FACS enriched TEMRA cells.

Sample: CD4+ T cells from PBMCs. V gene TRBV14 combines with J gene TRBJ2-1; D perhaps matches TRBD1 (5 bases). The clonotype comes from a human donor in good health. The CDR3 DNA follows: TGTGCCAGCAGCCCCATGGGGCCTAATGAGCAGTTCTTC. Protein sequence: CASSPMGPNEQFF.